This T cell receptor beta chain was obtained from a study of blood T cell repertoires in COVID-19. Overall study: Acute-phase and convalescent COVID-19 samples originated in the United States, Italy and Spain. Nucleic acid was either cDNA or gDNA, and it came from T cells, B-cell-depleted T cells, or PBMCs.

In the study's own analysis: By means of reference gene primer amplification, nucleated cell counts were estimated. Libraries were prepared by immunoSEQ multiplex PCR; TCRdb keeps only in-frame clonotypes and omits some of them. Clone size and V and J calls were adopted from that table, with D and trimming inferred from the DNA. Here the sample spans approximately 200,000 clones, 85% to 90% being singletons. Per germline, CDR1 SGHNT and CDR2 YENEEA. V shed 1 base and J 4 bases; nucleotides not matched to a gene: 8. This CDR3 region has 16 residues. The chain is built from TRBV11-3 and TRBJ1-2; 8 nucleotides agree with TRBD1. This TCR was sampled from a man aged 55-75 years who had recovered from COVID-19. Sequencing was performed on peripheral blood. The CDR3 DNA reads TGTGCCAGCAGCTTAGGTGAAGGACAGGGTGCCTATGGCTACACCTTC. Its translation: CASSLGEGQGAYGYTF.